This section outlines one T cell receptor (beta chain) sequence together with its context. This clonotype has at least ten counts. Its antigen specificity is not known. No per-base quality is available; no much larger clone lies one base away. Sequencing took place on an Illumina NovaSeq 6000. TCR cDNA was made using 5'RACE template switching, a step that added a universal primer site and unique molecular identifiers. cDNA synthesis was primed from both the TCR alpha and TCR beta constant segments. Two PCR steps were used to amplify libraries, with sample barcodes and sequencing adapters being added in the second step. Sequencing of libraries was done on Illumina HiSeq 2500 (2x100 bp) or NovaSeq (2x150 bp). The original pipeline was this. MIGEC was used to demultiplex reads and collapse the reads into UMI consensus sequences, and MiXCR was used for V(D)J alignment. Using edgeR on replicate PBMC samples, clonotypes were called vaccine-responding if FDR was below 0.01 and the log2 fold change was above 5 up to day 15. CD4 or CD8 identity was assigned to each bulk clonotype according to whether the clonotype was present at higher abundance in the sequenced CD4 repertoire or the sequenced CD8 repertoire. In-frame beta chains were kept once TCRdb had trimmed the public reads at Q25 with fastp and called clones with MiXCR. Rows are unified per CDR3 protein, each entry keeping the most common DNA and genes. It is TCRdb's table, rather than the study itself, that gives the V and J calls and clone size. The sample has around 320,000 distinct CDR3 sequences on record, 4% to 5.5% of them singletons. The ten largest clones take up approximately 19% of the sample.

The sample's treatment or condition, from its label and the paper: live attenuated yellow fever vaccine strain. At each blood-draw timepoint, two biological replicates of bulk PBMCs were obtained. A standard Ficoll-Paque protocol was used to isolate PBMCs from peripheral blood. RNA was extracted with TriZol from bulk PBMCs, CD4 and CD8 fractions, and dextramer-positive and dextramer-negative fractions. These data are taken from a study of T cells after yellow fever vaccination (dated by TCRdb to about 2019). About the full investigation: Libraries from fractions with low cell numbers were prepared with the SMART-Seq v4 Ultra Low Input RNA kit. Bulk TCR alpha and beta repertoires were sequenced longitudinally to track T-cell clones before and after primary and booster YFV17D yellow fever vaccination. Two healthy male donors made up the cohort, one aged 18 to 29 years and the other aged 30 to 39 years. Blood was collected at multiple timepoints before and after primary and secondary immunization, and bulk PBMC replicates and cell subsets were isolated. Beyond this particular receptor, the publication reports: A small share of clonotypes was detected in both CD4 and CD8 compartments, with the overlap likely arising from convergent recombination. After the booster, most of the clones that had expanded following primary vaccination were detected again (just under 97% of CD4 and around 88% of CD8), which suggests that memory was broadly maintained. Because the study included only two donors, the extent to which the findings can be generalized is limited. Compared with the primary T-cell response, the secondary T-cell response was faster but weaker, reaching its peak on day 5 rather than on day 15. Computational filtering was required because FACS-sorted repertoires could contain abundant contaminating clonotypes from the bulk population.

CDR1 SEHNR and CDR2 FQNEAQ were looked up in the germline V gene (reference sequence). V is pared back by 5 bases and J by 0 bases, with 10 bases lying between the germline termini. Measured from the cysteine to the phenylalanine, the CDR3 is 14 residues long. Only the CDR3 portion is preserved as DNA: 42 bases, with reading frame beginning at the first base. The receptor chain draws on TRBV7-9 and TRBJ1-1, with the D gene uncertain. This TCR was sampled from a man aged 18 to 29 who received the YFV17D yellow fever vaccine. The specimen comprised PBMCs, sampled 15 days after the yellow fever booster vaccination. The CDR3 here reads CASSHPAMNTEAFF. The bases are TGTGCCAGCAGCCACCCAGCGATGAACACTGAAGCTTTCTTT. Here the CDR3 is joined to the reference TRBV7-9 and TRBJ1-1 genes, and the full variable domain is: DTGVSQNPRHKITKRGQNVTFRCDPISEHNRLYWYRQTLGQGPEFLTYFQNEAQLEKSRLLSDRFSAERPKGSFSTLEIQRTEQGDSAMYLCASSHPAMNTEAFFGQGTRLTVV.